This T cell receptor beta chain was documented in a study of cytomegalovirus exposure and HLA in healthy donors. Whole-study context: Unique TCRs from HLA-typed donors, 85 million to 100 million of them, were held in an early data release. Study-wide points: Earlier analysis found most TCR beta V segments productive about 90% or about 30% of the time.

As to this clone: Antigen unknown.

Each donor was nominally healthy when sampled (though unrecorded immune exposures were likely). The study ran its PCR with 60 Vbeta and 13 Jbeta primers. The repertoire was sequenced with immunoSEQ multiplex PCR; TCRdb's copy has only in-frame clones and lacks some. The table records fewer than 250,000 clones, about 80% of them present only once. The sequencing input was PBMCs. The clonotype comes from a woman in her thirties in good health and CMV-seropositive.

The CDR3 is CASSRGQVGNEKLFF. DNA of the CDR3: TGTGCCAGCAGTCGTGGACAGGTGGGCAATGAAAAACTGTTTTTT. The chain links TRBV11-2 to TRBJ1-4; 7 positions match TRBD1. The CDR3 totals 15 residues. Trimming at V came to 6 bases and at J to 5 bases, leaving 9 bases not matched to a gene. From germline, CDR1 is SGHAT and CDR2 FQNNGV.